This T cell receptor (beta chain) was profiled in a study of T cells in women clearing cervical HPV infection. In the case of this clone: No antigen is known for it. The sequence runs out 3 residues before the end of the CDR3; the remainder is reconstructed from the germline J gene.

V gave up 1 base and J gave up 2 bases, with 9 bases separating them. CDR1 is LNHDA, CDR2 SQIVND, per germline (reference sequence). This CDR3 contains 15 residues. All donors had a single incident cervical HPV16 infection, not prevalent. Study-wide findings and caveats: Each sample's T-cell count was unknown, possibly confounding richness.

Clones were read by immunoSEQ multiplex PCR, and TCRdb kept only the in-frame ones, dropping some. This sample's table reports 40,000 to 60,000 clones. The chain links TRBV19 to TRBJ2-4, with no clear D. The sequenced sample consisted of blood buffy coat. The TCR comes from a woman aged 18 to 69 with a cervical HPV16 infection that either progressed to CIN3+ or cleared (not recorded which). This CDR3 is CASSIGAMTKNIQYF. The DNA read from the CDR3 is TGTGCCAGTAGTATAGGGGCGATGACCAAAAACATT. The whole variable domain, remainder taken from reference TRBV19 and TRBJ2-4, is DGGITQSPKYLFRKEGQNVTLSCEQNLNHDAMYWYRQDPGQGLRLIYYSQIVNDFQKGDIAEGYSVSREKKESFPLTVTSAQKNPTAFYLCASSIGAMTKNIQYFGAGTRLSVL.